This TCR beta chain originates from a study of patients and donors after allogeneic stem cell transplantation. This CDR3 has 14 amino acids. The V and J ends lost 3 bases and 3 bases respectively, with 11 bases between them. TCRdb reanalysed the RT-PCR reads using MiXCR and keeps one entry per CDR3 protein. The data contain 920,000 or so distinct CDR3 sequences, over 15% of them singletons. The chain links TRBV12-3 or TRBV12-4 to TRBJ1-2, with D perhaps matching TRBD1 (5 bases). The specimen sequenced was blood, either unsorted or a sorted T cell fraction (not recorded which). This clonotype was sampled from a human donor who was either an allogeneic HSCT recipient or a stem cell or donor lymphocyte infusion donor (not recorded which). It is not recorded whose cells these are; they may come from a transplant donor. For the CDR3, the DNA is TGTGCCAGCAGTTTCCGGGACGGGTACTATGGCTACACCTTC. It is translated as CASSFRDGYYGYTF.